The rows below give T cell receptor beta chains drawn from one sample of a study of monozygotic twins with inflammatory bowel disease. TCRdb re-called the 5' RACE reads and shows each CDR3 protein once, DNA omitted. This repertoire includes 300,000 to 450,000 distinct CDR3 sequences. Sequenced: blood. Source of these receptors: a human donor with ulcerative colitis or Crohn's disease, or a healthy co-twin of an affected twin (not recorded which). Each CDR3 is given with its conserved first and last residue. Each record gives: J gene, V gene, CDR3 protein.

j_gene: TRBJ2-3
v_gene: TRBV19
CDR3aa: CASSIGGRSGTDTQYF

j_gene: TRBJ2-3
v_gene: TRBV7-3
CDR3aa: CASSSQPGVTTDTQYF

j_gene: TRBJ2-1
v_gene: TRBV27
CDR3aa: CASSSRGHEQFF

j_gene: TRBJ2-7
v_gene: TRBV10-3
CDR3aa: CAINLDRNNYEQYF

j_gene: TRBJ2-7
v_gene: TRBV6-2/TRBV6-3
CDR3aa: CASSNTPSSYEQYF

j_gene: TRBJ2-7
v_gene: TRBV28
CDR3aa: CASSFQRGSYEQYF

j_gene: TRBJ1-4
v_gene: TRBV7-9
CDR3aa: CASSTGAIGEKLFF

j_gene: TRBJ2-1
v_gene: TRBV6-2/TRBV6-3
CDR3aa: CASTTVTAVRTSGPYNEQFF

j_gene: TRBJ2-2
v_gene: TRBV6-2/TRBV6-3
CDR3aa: CASRLGGHLANTGELFF

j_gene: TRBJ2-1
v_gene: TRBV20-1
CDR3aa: CSARLPSGMSYNEQFF

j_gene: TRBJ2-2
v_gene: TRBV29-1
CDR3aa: CSGLGTITGELFF

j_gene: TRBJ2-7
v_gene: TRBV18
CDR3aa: CASSPTRGQSSEQYF

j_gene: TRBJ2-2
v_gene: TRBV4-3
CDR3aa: CASSQENAAGDLTGELFF

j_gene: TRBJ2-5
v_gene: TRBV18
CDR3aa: CASSPLGETQYF

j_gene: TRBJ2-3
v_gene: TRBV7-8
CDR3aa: CASSLEGLAGTINTDTQYF